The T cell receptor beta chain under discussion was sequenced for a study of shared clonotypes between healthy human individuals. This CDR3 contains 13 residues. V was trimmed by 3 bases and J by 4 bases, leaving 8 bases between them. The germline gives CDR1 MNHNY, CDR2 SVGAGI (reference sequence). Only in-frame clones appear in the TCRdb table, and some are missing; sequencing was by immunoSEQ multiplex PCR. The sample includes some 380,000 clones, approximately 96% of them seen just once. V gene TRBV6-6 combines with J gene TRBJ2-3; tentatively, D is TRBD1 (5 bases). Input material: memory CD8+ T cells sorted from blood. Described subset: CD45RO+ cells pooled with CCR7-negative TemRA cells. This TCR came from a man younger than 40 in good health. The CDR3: CASSYAGSDTQYF. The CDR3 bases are TGTGCCAGCAGTTATGCAGGGTCAGATACGCAGTATTTT.